The 9 T cell receptor beta chains below were found in one sample sequenced in a study of regulatory T cells in long-lasting Graves disease. The time point here: newly diagnosed GD, antithyroid drugs for less than 3 months. Scientists built the TCR library using RNA that was extracted from PBMCs. Building the TCR beta libraries relied on iRepertoire HTBI primers, and CDR3 regions underwent Arm-PCR. One entry per CDR3 protein results from TCRdb running MiXCR on the multiplex PCR reads. The profile shows over 500,000 distinct CDR3 sequences, roughly 15% of them singletons. The same specimen was also included in a second study, on T cells in Graves' hyperthyroidism and ophthalmopathy.

Sample: peripheral blood mononuclear cells (PBMCs), taken at new diagnosis, from a patient treated with antithyroid drugs. These receptors all come from a man between 18 and 35 years old with Graves disease.

This clonotype was counted at least ten times. Here the CDR3 reads CASTSGGQDTEAFF. The CDR3, as DNA: TGTGCCAGTACCTCCGGGGGGCAAGACACTGAAGCTTTCTTT. The gene calls are TRBV28 and TRBJ1-1; TRBD1 might be the D (6 bases). The V gene lost 9 bases and the J gene lost 3 bases, with 17 bases spanning the gap. Germline V CDR1 and CDR2: MDHEN, SYDVKM. The CDR3 spans 14 residues.

This rearrangement joins TRBV27 to TRBJ2-7; maybe TRBD2 (6 bases). Trimming cost V 5 bases and J 2 bases, with 13 bases left between them. The CDR3 has 14 amino acids. The germline gives CDR1 MNHEY, CDR2 SMNVEV (reference sequence). CDR3 protein: CASSPGLTTYEQYF. CDR3 sequence (DNA): TGTGCCAGCAGTCCGGGACTTACTACCTACGAGCAGTACTTC.

The CDR3 is CASSVGYGGGSSTDTQYF. The CDR3 nucleotides are TGTGCCAGCAGCGTAGGTTATGGTGGGGGATCCAGCACAGATACGCAGTATTTT. The V call is TRBV9, the J call TRBJ2-3, with D perhaps matching TRBD1 or TRBD2 (5 bases each). This CDR3 region has 18 residues. From germline, CDR1 is SGDLS and CDR2 YYNGEE. Trimming shortened V by 0 bases and J by 0 bases, and 17 bases separated the two germline ends.

In the case of this clonotype: In this CDR3 the conserved last residue, phenylalanine or tryptophan, is missing, so a read error is likely. V and J are TRBV9 and TRBJ1-6; no clear D. The CDR3 has 12 amino acids. Deletions cut 4 bases from V and 8 bases from J, with 7 bases between. Germline CDR1 SGDLS, CDR2 YYNGEE. The DNA for the CDR3 is TGTGCCAGCAGCTCGTCAGATTCACCCCTCCACTCT. This sequence encodes CASSSSDSPLHS.

A few counts support this clonotype. This chain connects TRBV7-2 to TRBJ2-1; the D is unclear. The V gene lost 1 base and the J gene lost 8 bases, with 9 bases spanning the gap. Germline-derived CDR1 and CDR2 are SGHTA and FQGNSA. The CDR3 spans 13 residues. The DNA of the CDR3 is TGTGCCAGCAGCTTAGTCTTACCCGATGAGCAGTTCTTC. Translating gives CASSLVLPDEQFF.

The chain recombines TRBV29-1 with TRBJ2-1, with 11 bases matching TRBD2. J was trimmed by 8 bases and V by 6 bases; bases with no gene match: 6. Germline assignment: CDR1 SQVTM and CDR2 ANQGSEA. The CDR3 spans 13 residues. CDR3 sequence (DNA): TGCAGCGTCCCCCTAGCGGGAGGTTATGAGCAGTTCTTC. Its protein is CSVPLAGGYEQFF.

This chain connects TRBV28 to TRBJ1-2; D gene unclear. Germline CDR1 and CDR2: MDHEN and SYDVKM. The CDR3 is 14 amino acids. V was shortened by 4 bases and J by 7 bases, with 16 bases between the two germline ends. CDR3 coding DNA: TGTGCCAGCAGTTCCCCGAGCACCTCAGGTGGCTACACCTTC. Protein sequence: CASSSPSTSGGYTF.

This clonotype was counted many times. This chain uses TRBV28 with TRBJ1-2; 7 bases are a match to TRBD1. This CDR3 has 13 amino acids. Trimming at V came to 8 bases and at J to 4 bases, leaving 7 bases not matched to a gene. CDR1 is MDHEN and CDR2 is SYDVKM in the germline V gene. The CDR3, as DNA: TGTGCCAGCGGGCCTGGGGACAGCTATGGCTACACCTTC. Protein: CASGPGDSYGYTF.

CDR3 loop: CASSYFPQTGVNQPQHF. The CDR3 DNA sequence: TGTGCCAGCAGTTACTTCCCTCAGACAGGCGTCAATCAGCCCCAGCATTTT. The chain uses TRBV6-2 or TRBV6-3 and TRBJ1-5, with D tentatively TRBD1 (6 bases). The CDR3 runs 17 residues. V was cut by 1 base and J by 3 bases, with 16 bases left in between. Germline assignment: CDR1 MNHEY and CDR2 SVGEGT.